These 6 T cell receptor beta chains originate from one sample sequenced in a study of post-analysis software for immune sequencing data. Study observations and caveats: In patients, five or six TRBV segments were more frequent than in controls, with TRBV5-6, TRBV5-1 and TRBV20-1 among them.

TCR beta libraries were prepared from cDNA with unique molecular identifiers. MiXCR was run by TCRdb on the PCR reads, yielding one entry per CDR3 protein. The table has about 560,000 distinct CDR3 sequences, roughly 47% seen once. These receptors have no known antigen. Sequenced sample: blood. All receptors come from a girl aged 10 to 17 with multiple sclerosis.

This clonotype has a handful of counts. The CDR3 bases are TGTGCCAGCAGCTTAGAAGGGGCAGGGAACTACGAGCAGTACTTC. Encoded protein: CASSLEGAGNYEQYF. This chain joins TRBV7-6 and TRBJ2-7; D possibly corresponds to TRBD1 (5 bases). Trimming removed 1 base at V and 3 bases at J, with 13 bases between. Germline CDR1 is SGHVS and CDR2 is FNYEAQ. The CDR3 contains 15 residues. Full variable domain (missing parts from reference TRBV7-6 and TRBJ2-7): GAGVSQSPRYKVTKRGQDVALRCDPISGHVSLYWYRQALGQGPEFLTYFNYEAQQDKSGLPNDRFSAERPEGSISTLTIQRTEQRDSAMYRCASSLEGAGNYEQYFGPGTRLTVT.

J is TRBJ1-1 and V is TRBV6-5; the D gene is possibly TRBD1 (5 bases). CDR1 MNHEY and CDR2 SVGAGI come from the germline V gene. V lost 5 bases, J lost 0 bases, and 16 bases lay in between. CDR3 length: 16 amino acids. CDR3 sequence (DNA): TGTGCCAGCAGTCCACGTCTTTGGGGGATGAACACTGAAGCTTTCTTT. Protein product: CASSPRLWGMNTEAFF.

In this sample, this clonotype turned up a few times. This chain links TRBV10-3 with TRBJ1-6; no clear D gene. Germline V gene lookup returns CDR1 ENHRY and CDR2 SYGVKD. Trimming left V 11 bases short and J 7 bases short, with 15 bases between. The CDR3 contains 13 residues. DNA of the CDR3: TGTGCCGTCGGTCCTGCTGGAAATTCACCCCTCCACTTT. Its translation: CAVGPAGNSPLHF.

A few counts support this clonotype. CDR3 sequence (DNA): TGTGCCAGCAGCAACAGGGTTGGGAATGAAAAACTGTTTTTT. Translated: CASSNRVGNEKLFF. This rearrangement joins TRBV12-3 or TRBV12-4 to TRBJ1-4, with D possibly TRBD1 on 6 matching bases. The CDR3 length is 14 residues. The V and J ends lost 6 bases and 5 bases respectively, with 13 bases between them.

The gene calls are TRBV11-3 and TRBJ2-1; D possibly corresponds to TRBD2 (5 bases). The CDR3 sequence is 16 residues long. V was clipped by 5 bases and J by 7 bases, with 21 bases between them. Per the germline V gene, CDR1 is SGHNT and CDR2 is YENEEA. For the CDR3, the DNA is TGTGCCAGCAGCGGGAGATATGCAGGCGGAAGGAATGAGCAGTTCTTC. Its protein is CASSGRYAGGRNEQFF.

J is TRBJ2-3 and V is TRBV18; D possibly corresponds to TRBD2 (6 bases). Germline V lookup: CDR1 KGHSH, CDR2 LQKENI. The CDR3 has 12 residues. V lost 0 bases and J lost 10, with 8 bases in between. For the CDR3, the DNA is TGTGCCAGCTCACCACCCGGGAGCGCGCAGTATTTT. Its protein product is CASSPPGSAQYF.